The text below deals with one TCR beta chain. Antigen specificity is unknown. The read gets to within 3 residues of the CDR3 end, and the germline J gene fills in the rest. V lost 5 bases and J lost 5, with 15 bases in between. The CDR3 sequence is 14 residues long. immunoSEQ multiplex PCR used an average of 1200 ng genomic DNA. Profiled with immunoSEQ multiplex PCR; TCRdb holds only in-frame clones, not every one. This sample's table has about 30,000 clones. This sample is part of a study of T cells in women clearing cervical HPV infection. As for the study in general: Controls gave blood once infection was undetectable; cases at lesion identification. Study-wide points: T-cell numbers per sample were unknown and may explain richness differences.

Sequencing was done on a sample of blood buffy coat. The chain is built from TRBV12-3 or TRBV12-4 and TRBJ2-5; D unclear. The source is a woman aged 18 to 75 with a cervical HPV16 infection that either progressed to CIN3+ or cleared (not recorded which). The sequenced part of the CDR3 DNA is TGTGCCAGCAGTCCGGTCGTACGCAGGGAGACC. It is translated as CASSPVVRRET. From start to end, the CDR3 is CASSPVVRRETQYF.